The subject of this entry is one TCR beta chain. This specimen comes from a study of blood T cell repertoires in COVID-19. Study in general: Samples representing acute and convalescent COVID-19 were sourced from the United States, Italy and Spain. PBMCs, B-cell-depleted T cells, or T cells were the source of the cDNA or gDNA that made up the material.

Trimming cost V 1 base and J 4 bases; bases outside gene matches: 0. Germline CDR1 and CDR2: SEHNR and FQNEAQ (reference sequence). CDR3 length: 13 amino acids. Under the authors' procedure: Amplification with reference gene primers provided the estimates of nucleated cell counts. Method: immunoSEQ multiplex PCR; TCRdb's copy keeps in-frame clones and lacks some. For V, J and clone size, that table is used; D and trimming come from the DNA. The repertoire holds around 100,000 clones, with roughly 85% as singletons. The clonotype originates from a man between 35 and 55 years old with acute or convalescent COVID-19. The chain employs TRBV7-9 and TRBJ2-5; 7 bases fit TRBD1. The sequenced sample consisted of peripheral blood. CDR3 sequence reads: CASSLDRGETQYF. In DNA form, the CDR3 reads TGTGCCAGCAGCTTAGACAGGGGAGAGACCCAGTACTTC.